The 21 T cell receptor beta chains below were found in one sample sequenced in a study of graft-versus-host responses after intestinal transplantation. The method was immunoSEQ multiplex PCR; TCRdb's version includes in-frame clones alone and lacks a portion of them. The sample has about 45,000 clones; 91% are singletons. Source: PBMCs, taken 524 days after transplant. These receptors were taken from a human patient who received an intestinal transplant, so some T cells may come from the graft donor.

This chain joins TRBV4-2 and TRBJ1-2; D uncertain. The CDR3 contains 17 residues. Germline CDR1 is LGHNA and CDR2 is YNFKEQ. Trimming took off 2 bases at V and 3 bases at J, with 19 bases between the two ends. This chain's CDR3 is CASSQPGELGTDYGYTF. In DNA, the CDR3 is TGTGCCAGCAGCCAACCAGGTGAATTAGGTACGGACTATGGCTACACCTTC.

The V call is TRBV18, the J call TRBJ1-1; D unresolved. The ends were cut back, 0 bases at V and 1 base at J, with 6 bases in the middle. There are 14 residues in the CDR3. CDR1 and CDR2 (germline): KGHSH, LQKENI. CDR3 protein: CASSPPARNTEAFF. CDR3 DNA: TGTGCCAGCTCACCACCGGCGAGGAACACTGAAGCTTTCTTT.

The rearrangement uses TRBV7-2 and TRBJ2-7; D perhaps matches TRBD2 (6 bases). This CDR3 has 15 residues. The V end lost 2 bases, the J end lost 2 bases, and 13 bases lay between the germline ends. The germline V gene has CDR1 SGHTA and CDR2 FQGNSA. The CDR3 sequence: CASSLRAGRPYEQYF. The CDR3 DNA reads as TGTGCCAGCAGCTTAAGGGCGGGAAGACCCTACGAGCAGTACTTC.

In its sample, this clone was seen once. The chain recombines TRBV19 with TRBJ2-5, with D maybe TRBD1 (7 bases). V gave up 3 bases and J gave up 3 bases, with 26 bases separating them. The CDR3 is 19 amino acids. Per the germline V gene, CDR1 is LNHDA and CDR2 is SQIVND (reference sequence). For the CDR3, the DNA is TGTGCCAGTAGTATGCGCGGACAGGTAAAAGGAGGGGTCGAAGAGACCCAGTACTTC. Amino acids: CASSMRGQVKGGVEETQYF.

About this clone itself: The junction and the germline gene differ at one end; a read error may be behind it. The chain carries TRBV4-1 and TRBJ2-3, with a possible D match to TRBD1 (5 bases). The CDR3 extends over 14 amino acids. Germline CDR1 reads MGHRA; CDR2 reads YSYEKL. The CDR3 DNA reads as TGCGCCAGCACCCAAAGGGGCGGTGGGGATACGCAGTATTTT. It specifies CASTQRGGGDTQYF.

The chain links TRBV30 to TRBJ2-5; D perhaps matches TRBD1 (5 bases). From germline, CDR1 is GTSNPN and CDR2 SVGIG (reference sequence). V dropped 2 bases and J dropped 7 bases, with 14 bases sitting between them. CDR3 size: 13 residues. The CDR3 nucleotides are TGTGCCTGGAGTCCTGACAGTCTTACGACCCAGTACTTC. Its protein is CAWSPDSLTTQYF.

This clone has only one observation. The V call is TRBV30, the J call TRBJ1-6; D call uncertain. CDR1 is GTSNPN and CDR2 is SVGIG in the germline V gene (reference sequence). The CDR3 is made up of 12 amino acids. V gave up 4 bases and J gave up 8 bases, with 9 bases separating them. CDR3 DNA: TGTGCCTGGACGGATCGGTATTCACCCCTCCACTTT. Amino acids: CAWTDRYSPLHF.

The V gene is TRBV9, the J gene TRBJ1-3; TRBD1 is a possible D gene (6 bases). Germline V gene data show CDR1 as SGDLS and CDR2 as YYNGEE. The CDR3 extends over 16 amino acids. V was trimmed by 3 bases and J by 0 bases, leaving 13 bases between them. The CDR3 DNA follows: TGTGCCAGCAGCGGCGACAGGTGGGGCTCTGGAAACACCATATATTTT. This encodes CASSGDRWGSGNTIYF.

The genes are TRBV9 and TRBJ2-7, with 8 bases that match TRBD1. Germline values: CDR1 SGDLS, CDR2 YYNGEE. V lost 3 bases to trimming and J lost 2 bases; unmatched junction nucleotides: 4. The CDR3 is 14 amino acids. CDR3 residues: CASSAGGQAYEQYF. CDR3 sequence (DNA): TGTGCCAGCAGCGCTGGGGGACAGGCCTACGAGCAGTACTTC.

This chain links TRBV11-2 with TRBJ2-5, with 11 nucleotides matching TRBD1. The ends lost 9 bases at V and 5 bases at J; junction bases unmatched: 20. CDR1 and CDR2 from the germline V gene are SGHAT and FQNNGV. This CDR3 comprises 18 residues. The CDR3 sequence is CASTSGTGGILGGETQYF. CDR3 nucleotides: TGTGCCAGTACTAGTGGGACAGGGGGGATCTTAGGTGGGGAGACCCAGTACTTC. The full variable domain, with the rest looked up from reference TRBV11-2 and TRBJ2-5, is EAGVAQSPRYKIIEKRQSVAFWCNPISGHATLYWYQQILGQGPKLLIQFQNNGVVDDSQLPKDRFSAERLKGVDSTLKIQPAKLEDSAVYLCASTSGTGGILGGETQYFGPGTRLLVL.

The chain joins TRBV15 to TRBJ1-5; D gene ambiguous. This CDR3 is 17 amino acids long. V lost 0 bases and J lost 3, with 15 bases in between. CDR1 is LNHNV, CDR2 YYDKDF, per germline (reference sequence). In DNA form, the CDR3 reads TGTGCCACCAGCAGAGATCTGGCAGCCGGGCACAATCAGCCCCAGCATTTT. It specifies CATSRDLAAGHNQPQHF.

This chain links TRBV7-2 with TRBJ2-5; 10 nucleotides agree with TRBD2. The CDR3 contains 14 residues. Germline assignment: CDR1 SGHTA and CDR2 FQGNSA. J gave up 7 bases and V 1 base, and 3 bases lay outside the gene matches. The CDR3 protein is CASSLGASGGTQYF. Written as DNA, the CDR3 is TGTGCCAGCAGCTTAGGGGCTAGCGGGGGGACCCAGTACTTC.

The rearrangement joins TRBV7-6 to TRBJ2-7; either TRBD1 or TRBD2 may supply D (5 bases each). Deletions cut 3 bases from V and 0 bases from J, with 9 bases between. The CDR3 contains 14 residues. Germline CDR1 is SGHVS and CDR2 is FNYEAQ. Here the CDR3 DNA reads TGTGCCAGCAGCTTTGGGGGATCCTCCTACGAGCAGTACTTC. This gives the protein CASSFGGSSYEQYF.

The chain recombines TRBV2 with TRBJ1-5; D not resolved. The germline CDR1 and CDR2 sequences are SNHLY and FYNNEI. V lost 3 bases to trimming and J lost 5 bases, with 11 bases between them. CDR3 length equals 14 residues. The CDR3 DNA sequence: TGTGCCAGCAGTGAGTCAGAGATCTATCAGCCCCAGCATTTT. Its translation: CASSESEIYQPQHF.

The V call is TRBV13, the J call TRBJ2-2; D unresolved. V shed 4 bases and J shed 1 base, with 4 bases lying between them. Germline-derived CDR1 and CDR2 are PRHDT and FYEKMQ (reference sequence). This CDR3 is 13 amino acids long. CDR3 region: CASSSGNTGELFF. DNA for the CDR3: TGTGCCAGCAGCTCAGGGAACACCGGGGAGCTGTTTTTT.

V usage is TRBV2 and J usage is TRBJ1-3; TRBD1 matches 7 bases. The CDR3 has 14 residues. Germline V gives CDR1 SNHLY, CDR2 FYNNEI. V lost 6 bases, J lost 8 bases, and 10 bases stayed unmatched. CDR3 DNA sequence: TGTGCCAGCAGAAAACAACCCGGGACAGACACCATATATTTT. Protein: CASRKQPGTDTIYF.

A word on this clone: The germline gene is not matched at one end of the junction; a read error may be the cause. The V and J genes are TRBV18 and TRBJ2-4; 8 positions agree with TRBD1. This CDR3 has 12 residues. Germline V gives CDR1 KGHSH, CDR2 LQKENI. CDR3 nucleotides: TGTGCCAGCTCACTCCAGGGGGCCAAGGGAAACTTC. Protein product: CASSLQGAKGNF.

The V call is TRBV6-5, the J call TRBJ2-5, with TRBD2 matching over 8 bases. The CDR3 covers 12 residues. J was trimmed by 5 bases and V by 11 bases; bases with no gene match: 7. CDR1 and CDR2 (germline): MNHEY, SVGAGI. The CDR3 DNA follows: TGTGCCGTGCGGGGGGCCGGGGAGACCCAGTACTTC. It specifies CAVRGAGETQYF.

CDR3 in amino acids: CASSLAEGTNTGELFF. The DNA of the CDR3 is TGTGCCAGCAGCTTAGCGGAGGGTACGAACACCGGGGAGCTGTTTTTT. This sequence joins TRBV7-8 and TRBJ2-2; a possible D gene is TRBD2 (6 bases). The germline V and J ends were trimmed by 0 bases and 0 bases, with 8 bases remaining between them. CDR1 and CDR2 (germline): SGHVS, FQNEAQ. This CDR3 is built from 16 residues. The variable domain in full, completed from reference TRBV7-8 and TRBJ2-2, reads GAGVSQSPRYKVAKRGQDVALRCDPISGHVSLFWYQQALGQGPEFLTYFQNEAQLDKSGLPSDRFFAERPEGSVSTLKIQRTQQEDSAVYLCASSLAEGTNTGELFFGEGSRLTVL.

V usage is TRBV28 and J usage is TRBJ1-5; D may be TRBD1 (5 bases). The CDR3 extends over 14 amino acids. Deletions cut 5 bases from V and 3 bases from J, with 11 bases between. Germline-derived CDR1 and CDR2 are MDHEN and SYDVKM. The CDR3 DNA reads TGTGCCAGCAGTACTGGGGCCAACAATCAGCCCCAGCATTTT. Protein product: CASSTGANNQPQHF.

The chain uses TRBV2 and TRBJ1-1; D remains unclear. The CDR3 runs 13 residues. Germline V lookup: CDR1 SNHLY, CDR2 FYNNEI. V was pared by 5 bases and J by 0 bases, with 7 bases between. CDR3 sequence (DNA): TGTGCCAGCAGTCAGACCCTGAACACTGAAGCTTTCTTT. Translation gives CASSQTLNTEAFF.